Listed here are 31 T cell receptor beta chains from one sample, sequenced in a study of T cell changes during pregnancy in multiple sclerosis. Measured with immunoSEQ multiplex PCR; TCRdb has only the in-frame clones, and not every one. The profile shows about 97,000 clones, approximately 90% of them singletons. The material was peripheral blood, obtained in the second trimester of pregnancy. These receptors came from a female donor in good health, enrolled as a control in a pregnancy study.

This rearrangement joins TRBV7-7 to TRBJ2-1; 8 bases align to TRBD2. Germline trimming cut 2 bases from V and 8 bases from J; bases unmatched to any gene: 8. The germline CDR1 and CDR2 sequences are SSHAT and FNYEAQ (reference sequence). CDR3 length: 15 residues. CDR3 DNA: TGTGCCAGCAGCTTATCCGGGACTAGGTCCTATGAGCAGTTCTTC. The encoded protein is CASSLSGTRSYEQFF. Full variable domain (remainder filled in from reference TRBV7-7 and TRBJ2-1): GAGVSQSPRYKVTKRGQDVTLRCDPISSHATLYWYQQALGQGPEFLTYFNYEAQPDKSGLPSDRFSAERPEGSISTLTIQRTEQRDSAMYRCASSLSGTRSYEQFFGPGTRLTVL.

A word on this clone: At one of its ends the junction is not consistent with the germline gene, which may arise from a read error. The chain carries TRBV7-7 and TRBJ2-1, with TRBD2 identical over 16 bases. The CDR3 is made up of 17 amino acids. Germline-derived CDR1 and CDR2 are SSHAT and FNYEAQ (reference sequence). The CDR3 is CASSKTGLAGGPNEQFF. CDR3 DNA sequence: TGTGCTAGCAGCAAAACGGGACTAGCGGGAGGGCCGAATGAGCAGTTCTTC.

The table lists this clone with a few counts. This chain links TRBV9 with TRBJ1-1; D possibly corresponds to TRBD1 (6 bases). Trimming pared 2 bases from V and 4 bases from J, leaving 9 bases between. This CDR3 is 13 amino acids long. Germline V gives CDR1 SGDLS, CDR2 YYNGEE. The CDR3 region is CASSVSGVTEAFF. The CDR3 DNA reads as TGTGCCAGCAGCGTCTCAGGGGTCACTGAAGCTTTCTTT. The full variable domain, its missing parts supplied by reference TRBV9 and TRBJ1-1, is DSGVTQTPKHLITATGQRVTLRCSPRSGDLSVYWYQQSLDQGLQFLIQYYNGEERAKGNILERFSAQQFPDLHSELNLSSLELGDSALYFCASSVSGVTEAFFGQGTRLTVV.

V gene TRBV18 combines with J gene TRBJ1-5, with no clear D. Germline loops: CDR1 KGHSH, CDR2 LQKENI. This CDR3 is built from 13 residues. V was shortened by 5 bases and J by 4 bases, with 9 bases between the two germline ends. The chain's CDR3 is CASSGGYNQPQHF. Here the CDR3 DNA reads TGTGCCAGCTCAGGAGGGTATAATCAGCCCCAGCATTTT.

The CDR3 sequence is CASSQEGQGRTQYF. CDR3 nucleotides: TGCGCCAGCAGCCAAGAAGGGCAGGGCCGTACGCAGTATTTT. The chain combines TRBV4-3 with TRBJ2-3, with a weak D call TRBD1 (5 bases). Germline V CDR1 and CDR2: LGHNA, YSLEER. This CDR3 spans 14 amino acids. The germline V and J ends were trimmed by 0 bases and 8 bases, with 12 bases remaining between them.

This chain links TRBV6-1 with TRBJ1-1, with D unresolved. Germline-derived CDR1 and CDR2 are MNHNS and SASEGT. The V end was cut by 1 base, the J end by 4 bases, with 7 bases between. The CDR3 runs to 13 residues. The CDR3 spells CASSEGRFTEAFF. The CDR3, as DNA: TGTGCCAGCAGTGAAGGCAGGTTCACTGAAGCTTTCTTT.

V and J are TRBV30 and TRBJ2-7; D unclear. With 4 bases removed from V and 4 bases from J, the gap between germline ends came to 17 bases. The CDR3 is 14 residues long. The V gene's germline CDR1 is GTSNPN and CDR2 SVGIG (reference sequence). This chain's CDR3 is CAWNLNSGRYEQYF. The CDR3 coding sequence is TGTGCCTGGAATCTCAATTCAGGTCGTTACGAGCAGTACTTC.

This chain links TRBV7-2 with TRBJ2-5, with 8 bases fitting TRBD2. Germline loops: CDR1 SGHTA, CDR2 FQGNSA. The CDR3 length is 16 residues. The V and J ends lost 3 bases and 3 bases, in that order; junction bases with no gene match: 9. CDR3 nucleotides: TGTGCCAGCAGCTTGGCCGGGACTAGACTAAAAGAGACCCAGTACTTC. This codes for CASSLAGTRLKETQYF. The whole variable domain, filled in from reference TRBV7-2 and TRBJ2-5, reads GAGVSQSPSNKVTEKGKDVELRCDPISGHTALYWYRQSLGQGLEFLIYFQGNSAPDKSGLPSDRFSAERTGGSVSTLTIQRTQQEDSAVYLCASSLAGTRLKETQYFGPGTRLLVL.

The CDR3 reads CASSLAATNEKLFF. The CDR3 bases are TGTGCCAGCAGCTTGGCCGCAACTAATGAAAAACTGTTTTTT. The chain is built from TRBV7-9 and TRBJ1-4; D remains ambiguous. V lost 3 bases and J 0 bases, leaving 5 bases between the germline ends. CDR1 and CDR2 (germline): SEHNR, FQNEAQ (reference sequence). The CDR3 loop spans 14 amino acids.

The V gene is TRBV6-1, the J gene TRBJ1-1; D possibly corresponds to TRBD1 (6 bases). Trimming left V 1 base short and J 4 bases short, with 19 bases between. The CDR3 spans 17 residues. The germline gives CDR1 MNHNS, CDR2 SASEGT. CDR3 protein: CASSEDLGGGGATEAFF. CDR3 nucleotides: TGTGCCAGCAGTGAAGATCTGGGGGGCGGGGGTGCCACTGAAGCTTTCTTT.

The chain has TRBV5-1 and TRBJ1-2, with 7 bases that match TRBD1. The junction had 7 bases not matched to a gene; V was cut back by 5 bases and J by 3 bases. Germline CDR1 reads SGHRS; CDR2 reads YFSETQ. The CDR3 length is 14 residues. CDR3 amino acids: CASSPDRVDYGYTF. CDR3 DNA: TGCGCCAGCAGTCCCGACAGGGTCGACTATGGCTACACCTTC.

The chain employs TRBV4-3 and TRBJ2-3; D ambiguous. V dropped 4 bases and J dropped 4 bases, with 12 bases sitting between them. The CDR3 totals 14 residues. Germline V gives CDR1 LGHNA, CDR2 YSLEER. The CDR3 DNA reads as TGCGCCAGCAGCCCCCGGTCCGCCCCAGATACGCAGTATTTT. Protein: CASSPRSAPDTQYF.

The chain links TRBV5-1 to TRBJ2-6; 8 bases agree with TRBD1. CDR1 is SGHRS and CDR2 is YFSETQ in the germline V gene. This CDR3 spans 15 amino acids. Trimming cost V 7 bases and J 4 bases; bases outside gene matches: 7. The CDR3 loop is CASRQGTSGANVLTF. In DNA, the CDR3 is TGCGCCAGCCGACAGGGGACATCCGGGGCCAACGTCCTGACTTTC.

The chain links TRBV25-1 to TRBJ2-7; D is possibly TRBD2 (5 bases). Per germline, CDR1 MGHDK and CDR2 SYGVNS. CDR3 length: 15 amino acids. Trimming took 0 bases from V and 5 from J, leaving 14 bases between them. CDR3 sequence reads: CASSEYTGKAHEQYF. CDR3 bases: TGTGCCAGCAGTGAATATACCGGGAAGGCTCACGAGCAGTACTTC.

This clone was seen repeatedly, ten times or more. J is TRBJ2-2 and V is TRBV6-4, with D unclear. The CDR3 runs 13 residues. Trimming stripped 0 bases from V and 3 bases from J, with 2 bases between. CDR1 and CDR2 (germline): MRHNA, SNTAGT. Here the CDR3 DNA reads TGTGCCAGCAGTGACTCCGACACCGGGGAGCTGTTTTTT. It encodes CASSDSDTGELFF.

This sequence joins TRBV28 and TRBJ2-7; 9 bases are shared with TRBD2. V trimming: 6 bases; J trimming: 3 bases; junction bases outside the gene matches: 9. This CDR3 is built from 15 residues. In germline, CDR1 is MDHEN, CDR2 SYDVKM. The CDR3 region is CASRTDGLAIYEQYF. In DNA form, the CDR3 reads TGTGCCAGCAGAACCGACGGACTAGCGATCTACGAGCAGTACTTC.

The genes are TRBV28 and TRBJ1-2, with TRBD1 identical over 10 bases. The CDR3 loop spans 15 amino acids. V dropped 2 bases and J dropped 5; count of bases not matched to a gene: 5. The germline V gene encodes CDR1 MDHEN and CDR2 SYDVKM. The CDR3, as DNA: TGTGCCAGCAGTTTACCCGGGACAGGGGATTATGGCTACACCTTC. The encoded protein is CASSLPGTGDYGYTF.

The chain combines TRBV15 with TRBJ1-6; 12 nucleotides agree with TRBD1. The CDR3 covers 19 residues. V dropped 0 bases and J dropped 2; count of bases not matched to a gene: 5. Per germline, CDR1 LNHNV and CDR2 YYDKDF (reference sequence). The CDR3 loop reads CATSRDLGTGGAYNSPLHF. In nucleotides, the CDR3 is TGTGCCACCAGCAGAGATCTTGGGACAGGGGGCGCCTATAATTCACCCCTCCACTTT.

This chain joins TRBV29-1 and TRBJ1-1; tentatively, D is TRBD1 (5 bases). Germline lookup yields CDR1 SQVTM and CDR2 ANQGSEA. This CDR3 has 13 residues. Here the CDR3 reads CSTPGVGNTEAFF. As DNA, the CDR3 is TGCAGTACCCCGGGGGTCGGGAACACTGAAGCTTTCTTT.

The CDR3, as DNA: TGTGCCAGCAGCTGTTGTAGATGGGGGACAGGGGACCTCCAAGAGACCCAGTACTTC. It translates to CASSCCRWGTGDLQETQYF. V is TRBV7-6 and J is TRBJ2-5; 10 bases are a match to TRBD1. Per the germline V gene, CDR1 is SGHVS and CDR2 is FNYEAQ. This CDR3 contains 19 residues. Trimming at V came to 4 bases and at J to 1 base, leaving 15 bases not matched to a gene.

The chain is built from TRBV19 and TRBJ2-5, with 11 nucleotides matching TRBD2. J was trimmed by 0 bases and V by 4 bases; bases with no gene match: 4. The CDR3 consists of 16 residues. CDR1 and CDR2 from the germline V gene are LNHDA and SQIVND (reference sequence). The CDR3 loop is CASSTGLAGHQETQYF. The CDR3 nucleotides read TGTGCCAGTAGTACCGGACTAGCGGGCCACCAAGAGACCCAGTACTTC.

The chain combines TRBV18 with TRBJ1-3; 7 nucleotides match TRBD1. The germline CDR1 and CDR2 sequences are KGHSH and LQKENI. The CDR3 extends over 16 amino acids. V lost 4 bases and J lost 4; bases outside the gene matches: 10. As DNA, the CDR3 is TGTGCCAGCTCACTCGGCTCGACAGGGTCCGGAAACACCATATATTTT. Protein: CASSLGSTGSGNTIYF.

This clone was picked up one time. The chain recombines TRBV4-1 with TRBJ2-7, with 8 bases lining up with TRBD2. The CDR3 contains 14 residues. The V segment lost 4 bases and the J segment 0 bases; nucleotides outside the gene matches: 2. The V gene's germline CDR1 is MGHRA and CDR2 YSYEKL. The CDR3 DNA reads TGCGCCAGCAGCCGCGGGGGGATCTCCTACGAGCAGTACTTC. Its translation: CASSRGGISYEQYF.

This clone was seen only once. This chain connects TRBV2 to TRBJ2-7; 8 nucleotides line up with TRBD2. Losses at the gene ends were 5 bases for V and 2 bases for J; bases not matched to a gene: 11. The CDR3 is 16 residues long. In germline, CDR1 is SNHLY, CDR2 FYNNEI. CDR3 protein: CASSFSTSGRTYEQYF. The CDR3 bases are TGTGCCAGCAGTTTCTCTACTAGCGGACGTACCTACGAGCAGTACTTC.

The V gene is TRBV19, the J gene TRBJ1-1; no definite D call. Between the trimmed V and J ends, which lost 7 bases and 1 base, there was a span of 10 bases. The CDR3 is made up of 13 amino acids. Germline V CDR1 and CDR2: LNHDA, SQIVND (reference sequence). The DNA of the CDR3 is TGTGCCAGTACGCGGGGAACGAACACTGAAGCTTTCTTT. The encoded protein is CASTRGTNTEAFF.

J is TRBJ2-7 and V is TRBV19, with 7 nucleotides matching TRBD1. The CDR3 consists of 16 residues. J lost 1 base, V lost 5 bases, and 11 bases had no gene match. Germline V gives CDR1 LNHDA, CDR2 SQIVND (reference sequence). CDR3 loop: CASSANRGAISYEQYF. CDR3 bases: TGTGCCAGTAGTGCCAACAGGGGCGCAATTTCCTACGAGCAGTACTTC.

This clone was found once. The V gene is TRBV23-1, the J gene TRBJ2-5; 8 positions match TRBD2. TRBV23-1 is designated an ORF whose function remains uncertain. This CDR3 is built from 14 residues. J lost 2 bases, V lost 7 bases, and 6 bases had no gene match. CDR3 sequence reads: CASTNGGVQETQYF. The CDR3 nucleotides are TGCGCCAGCACGAACGGGGGGGTTCAAGAGACCCAGTACTTC.

This rearrangement joins TRBV6-5 to TRBJ2-7, with a possible D match to TRBD1 (6 bases). The CDR3 sequence is 14 residues long. Trimming took 2 bases from V and 3 from J, leaving 11 bases between them. Germline V gene sequence: CDR1 MNHEY, CDR2 SVGAGI. CDR3 bases: TGTGCCAGCAGTTACAGGAGACAGGTCTACGAGCAGTACTTC. Its protein is CASSYRRQVYEQYF.

The chain has TRBV25-1 and TRBJ2-2; 7 bases agree with TRBD1. This CDR3 is 14 amino acids long. V lost 5 bases to trimming and J lost 3 bases; unmatched junction nucleotides: 3. Germline V gene sequence: CDR1 MGHDK, CDR2 SYGVNS. CDR3 region: CASSPDRDTGELFF. As DNA, the CDR3 is TGTGCCAGCAGTCCCGACAGGGACACCGGGGAGCTGTTTTTT.

There are a few counts of this clone. This chain joins TRBV10-2 and TRBJ2-1; 16 nucleotides agree with TRBD2. This CDR3 is built from 16 residues. The ends lost 6 bases at V and 9 bases at J; junction bases unmatched: 8. Germline loops: CDR1 WSHSY, CDR2 SAAADI. The CDR3 region is CASSAGTSGRVGEQFF. CDR3 nucleotides: TGCGCCAGCAGCGCCGGGACTAGCGGGAGGGTCGGTGAGCAGTTCTTC.

CDR3 nucleotide sequence: TGTGCCAGCAGTTCGATAGACAGGGGCAATCAGCCCCAGCATTTT. This gives the protein CASSSIDRGNQPQHF. J is TRBJ1-5 and V is TRBV27; 7 positions match TRBD1. The V gene's germline CDR1 is MNHEY and CDR2 SMNVEV (reference sequence). The CDR3 is 15 amino acids. V shed 4 bases, J shed 2 bases, and the junction held 5 bases outside the gene matches.